The present T cell receptor (beta chain) was sequenced within a study of human T cells and chemical hapten exposure (dated by TCRdb to the early 2020s). Some background on the complete study: For sensitization, 2% DPC in acetone was applied to a roughly 2 cm by roughly 2 cm area of upper inner arm skin. Patch testing on the upper back used Finn chambers containing 0.01% DPC, with scoring done after 6 days according to International Contact Dermatitis Research Group standards. Throughout the study period of 20 to 25 weeks, patients also received therapeutic DPC doses to the scalp every week. The libraries were sequenced as a pool, and the TCR yield per sample differed mostly because of small variations in library volumes within the pool. Blood samples were taken from patients before sensitization (week 0) and at 2, 6 and about 24 weeks after DPC sensitization. Around 29 alopecia patients provided blood for TCR sequencing at one to four time points (pre-sensitization, 2, 6 and 24 weeks). Peripheral blood TCR repertoire changes were tracked in vivo in alopecia patients during primary and secondary sensitization to the hapten diphenylcyclopropenone (DPC). The patient cohort, mostly female, included alopecia areata with under or over 50% scalp involvement, alopecia totalis and alopecia universalis. General study outcomes and caveats: Repeated subsampling changed both the strength of the expansion versus patch-test correlation and the threshold at which that correlation became significant. Significantly more large CDR3 similarity clusters were formed by expanded TCRs than by pre-sensitization or healthy control sets, consistent with antigen-driven responses. All patients had alopecia, a presumed autoimmune disease, so their immune response might differ from that of healthy individuals. Patch test score was positively correlated with the number of PT1 expanded TCRs, with significance at thresholds 8, 16 and 32 but not at 4. DPC sensitization did not change the number of TCRs with a frequency above 1 in 1000, and there was no evidence of changes in global repertoire structure.

Libraries were built with RACE. Instrument used: NextSeq 500. During library preparation, unique molecular identifiers were attached to individual cDNA molecules so that TCRs could be counted quantitatively and reproducibly. For every blood RNA sample, sequencing covered both the TCR alpha and TCR beta chains. As for how the authors treated the data: The median number of TCRs per sample was 85,000 to 100,000, ranging from roughly 20,000 to 690,600. The Decombinator software suite was used to annotate V, J and CDR3 in the TCR reads. For the PS versus PT1 abundance plots, all samples were subsampled to the same number of TCRs (28,000). TCRs were defined as expanded if absent before sensitization and observed at least eight times at the 2-week time point. TCRdb reanalyzed the raw reads on its own, using fastp at Q25 for trimming and MiXCR for clone calling, and kept in-frame beta chains. Here each entry gathers all rows of one CDR3 protein and keeps the most common genes and DNA. TCRdb's processing, not the authors' own work, is the source of the V and J calls. This sample comprises 340,000 or so distinct CDR3 sequences, approximately 6.9% of them detected only once. More than 7% of the sample is held by the ten biggest clonotypes.

This clonotype was observed a handful of times. This receptor's antigen is unknown. Within one base of it there is no much larger clone, and no base qualities were kept. The sample's time point, from its label and the paper: patch test 1, 2 weeks after DPC sensitization. What this sample's treatment or condition label stands for: therapeutic diphenylcyclopropenone sensitization with weekly scalp DPC. Blood at each patch-test visit was drawn before the patch test was applied. To be eligible, patients had to be aged 18 to 70, diagnosed with alopecia and judged suitable for DPC therapy, while pregnant patients were excluded. Total RNA was extracted from unfractionated whole blood collected in Tempus Blood RNA tubes. The trim is 5 bases for V and 0 bases for J, with a gap of 8 bases between the germline ends. Reading from cysteine to phenylalanine, the CDR3 counts 15 amino acids. Just the 45-base CDR3 DNA is kept, in frame starting at base 1. According to the germline V gene, CDR1 reads MNHEY and CDR2 reads SVGEGT.

This receptor chain uses TRBV6-2 or TRBV6-3 and TRBJ2-6; no D gene is confidently identified. Sequenced material: whole blood, taken in connection with sensitization to the hapten diphenylcyclopropenone (DPC). This sequence was found in a woman between 18 and 29 years old with alopecia areata. Some clones in this sample may be carry-over from other donors' samples. In nucleotides, the sequence is TGTGCCAGCAGTACCGGTTTCTCTGGGGCCAACGTCCTGACTTTC. Translated, it reads CASSTGFSGANVLTF.